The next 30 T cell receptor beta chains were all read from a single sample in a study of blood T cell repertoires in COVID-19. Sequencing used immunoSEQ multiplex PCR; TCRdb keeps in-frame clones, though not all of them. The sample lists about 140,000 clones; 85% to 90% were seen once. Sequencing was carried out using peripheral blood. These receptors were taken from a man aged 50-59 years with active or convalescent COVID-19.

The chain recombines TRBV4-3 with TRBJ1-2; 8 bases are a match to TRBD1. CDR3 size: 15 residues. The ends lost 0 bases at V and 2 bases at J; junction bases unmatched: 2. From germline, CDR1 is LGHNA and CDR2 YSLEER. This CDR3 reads CASSQDYRGNYGYTF. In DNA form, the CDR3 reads TGCGCCAGCAGCCAAGATTACAGGGGGAACTATGGCTACACCTTC.

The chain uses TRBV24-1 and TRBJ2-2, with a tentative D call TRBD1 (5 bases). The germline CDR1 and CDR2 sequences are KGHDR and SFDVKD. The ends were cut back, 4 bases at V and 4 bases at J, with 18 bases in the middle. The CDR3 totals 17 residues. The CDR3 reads CATSDVFRAQATGELFF. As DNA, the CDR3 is TGTGCCACCAGTGACGTATTTCGGGCACAGGCCACCGGGGAGCTGTTTTTT.

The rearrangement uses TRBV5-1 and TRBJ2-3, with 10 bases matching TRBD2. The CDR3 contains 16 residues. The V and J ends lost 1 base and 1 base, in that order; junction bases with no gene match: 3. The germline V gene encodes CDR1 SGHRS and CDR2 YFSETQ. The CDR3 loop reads CASSLSLAGGTDTQYF. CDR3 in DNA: TGCGCCAGCAGCTTGTCCCTAGCGGGGGGCACAGATACGCAGTATTTT.

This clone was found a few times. CDR3 coding DNA: TGTGCCAGCAGTTCCCCCTCACTAGCGGGAGGGTACGAGCAGTACTTC. Its protein is CASSSPSLAGGYEQYF. The chain recombines TRBV28 with TRBJ2-7; 13 bases are a match to TRBD2. This CDR3 is 16 amino acids long. The V gene end was trimmed by 4 bases and the J gene end by 4 bases; junction bases not matched to a gene: 7. CDR1 is MDHEN, CDR2 SYDVKM, per germline. Full variable domain (missing parts from reference TRBV28 and TRBJ2-7): DVKVTQSSRYLVKRTGEKVFLECVQDMDHENMFWYRQDPGLGLRLIYFSYDVKMKEKGDIPEGYSVSREKKERFSLILESASTNQTSMYLCASSSPSLAGGYEQYFGPGTRLTVT.

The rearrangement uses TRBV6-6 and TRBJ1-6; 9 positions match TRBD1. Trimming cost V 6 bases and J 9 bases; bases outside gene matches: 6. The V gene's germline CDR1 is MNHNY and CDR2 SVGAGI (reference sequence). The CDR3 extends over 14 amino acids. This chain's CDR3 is CASSTGTGTSPLHF. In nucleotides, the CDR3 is TGTGCCAGCAGCACCGGGACAGGGACTTCACCCCTCCACTTT.

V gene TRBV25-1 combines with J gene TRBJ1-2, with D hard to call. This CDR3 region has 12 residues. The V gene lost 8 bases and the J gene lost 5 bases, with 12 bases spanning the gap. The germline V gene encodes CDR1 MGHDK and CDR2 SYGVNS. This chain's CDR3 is CASLRENYGYTF. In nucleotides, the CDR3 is TGTGCCAGCCTCCGGGAAAATTATGGCTACACCTTC.

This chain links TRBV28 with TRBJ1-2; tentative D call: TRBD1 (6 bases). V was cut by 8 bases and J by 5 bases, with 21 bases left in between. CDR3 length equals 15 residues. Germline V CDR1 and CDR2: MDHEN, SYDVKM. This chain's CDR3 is CASRSPGANTYGYTF. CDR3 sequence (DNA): TGTGCCAGCCGTTCGCCAGGGGCCAACACTTATGGCTACACCTTC.

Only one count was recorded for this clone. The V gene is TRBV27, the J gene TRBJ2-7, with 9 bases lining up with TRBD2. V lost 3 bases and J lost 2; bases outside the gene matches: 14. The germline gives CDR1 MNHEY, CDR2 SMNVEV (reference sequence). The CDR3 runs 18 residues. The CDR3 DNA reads TGTGCCAGCAGTTTGGTCGGACAGGTGGGACTAGCCCCCTACGAGCAGTACTTC. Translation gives CASSLVGQVGLAPYEQYF.

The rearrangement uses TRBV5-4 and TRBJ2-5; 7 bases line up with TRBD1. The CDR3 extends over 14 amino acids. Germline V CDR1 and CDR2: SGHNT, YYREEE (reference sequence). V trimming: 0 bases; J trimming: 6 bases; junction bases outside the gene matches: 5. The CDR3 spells CASSLDRDRKTQYF. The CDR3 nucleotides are TGTGCCAGCAGCTTGGATAGGGACAGAAAGACCCAGTACTTC.

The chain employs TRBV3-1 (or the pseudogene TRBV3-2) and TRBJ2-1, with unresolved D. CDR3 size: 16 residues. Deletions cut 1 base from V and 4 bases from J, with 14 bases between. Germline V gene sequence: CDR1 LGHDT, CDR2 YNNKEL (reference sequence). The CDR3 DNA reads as TGTGCCAGCAGCCAAGGGAGTAGCCGAAATTACAATGAGCAGTTCTTC. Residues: CASSQGSSRNYNEQFF.

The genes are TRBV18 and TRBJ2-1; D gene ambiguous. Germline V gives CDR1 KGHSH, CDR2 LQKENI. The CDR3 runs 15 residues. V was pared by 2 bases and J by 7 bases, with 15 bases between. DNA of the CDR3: TGTGCCAGCTCACCAGTATACGGTTCTACGAATGAGCAGTTCTTC. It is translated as CASSPVYGSTNEQFF.

CDR3 region: CASREDSRREKLFF. The CDR3 DNA reads as TGTGCCAGCCGGGAGGACAGCCGACGGGAAAAACTGTTTTTT. V is TRBV19 and J is TRBJ1-4; possibly TRBD1 for D (6 bases). The CDR3 extends over 14 amino acids. Germline CDR1 LNHDA, CDR2 SQIVND (reference sequence). V lost 9 bases to trimming and J lost 8 bases, with 19 bases between them.

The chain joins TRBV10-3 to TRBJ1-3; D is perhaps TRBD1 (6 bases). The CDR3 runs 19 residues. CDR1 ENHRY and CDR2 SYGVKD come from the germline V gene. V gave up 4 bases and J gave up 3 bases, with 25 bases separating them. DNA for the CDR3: TGTGCCATCAGTGCCTCTAACTTCCAGGGGTCGTCCTTTGGAAACACCATATATTTT. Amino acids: CAISASNFQGSSFGNTIYF.

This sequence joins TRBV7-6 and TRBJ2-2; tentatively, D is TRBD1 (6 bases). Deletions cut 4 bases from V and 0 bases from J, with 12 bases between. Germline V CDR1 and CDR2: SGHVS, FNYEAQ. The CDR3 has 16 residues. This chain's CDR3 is CASSSQNRANTGELFF. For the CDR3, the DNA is TGTGCCAGCAGCTCACAAAACAGGGCGAACACCGGGGAGCTGTTTTTT.

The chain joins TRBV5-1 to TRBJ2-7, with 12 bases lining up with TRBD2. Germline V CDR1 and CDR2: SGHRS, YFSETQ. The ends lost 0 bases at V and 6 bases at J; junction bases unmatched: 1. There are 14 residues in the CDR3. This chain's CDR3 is CASSLELAGGEQYF. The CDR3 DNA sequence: TGCGCCAGCAGCTTGGAACTAGCGGGAGGCGAGCAGTACTTC.

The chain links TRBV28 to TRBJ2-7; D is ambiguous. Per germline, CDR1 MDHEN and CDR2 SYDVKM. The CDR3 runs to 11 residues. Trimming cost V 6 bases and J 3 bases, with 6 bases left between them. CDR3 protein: CASRTNYEQYF. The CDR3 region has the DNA TGTGCCAGCAGGACAAACTACGAGCAGTACTTC.

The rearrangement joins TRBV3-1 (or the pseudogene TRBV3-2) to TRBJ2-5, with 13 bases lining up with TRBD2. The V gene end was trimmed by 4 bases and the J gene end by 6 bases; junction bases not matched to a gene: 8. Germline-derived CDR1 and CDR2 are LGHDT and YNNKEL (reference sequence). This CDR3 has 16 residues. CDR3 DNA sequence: TGTGCCAGCAGCCCCTGGACTAGCGGGAGAGGGAAGACCCAGTACTTC. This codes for CASSPWTSGRGKTQYF.

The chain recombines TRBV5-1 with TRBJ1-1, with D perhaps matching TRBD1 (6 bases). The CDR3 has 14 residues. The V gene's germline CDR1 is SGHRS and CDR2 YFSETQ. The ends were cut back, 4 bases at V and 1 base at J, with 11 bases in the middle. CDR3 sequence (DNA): TGCGCCAGCAGCCTATCGACAGGGAACACTGAAGCTTTCTTT. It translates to CASSLSTGNTEAFF. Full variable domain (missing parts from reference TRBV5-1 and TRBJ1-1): KAGVTQTPRYLIKTRGQQVTLSCSPISGHRSVSWYQQTPGQGLQFLFEYFSETQRNKGNFPGRFSGRQFSNSRSEMNVSTLELGDSALYLCASSLSTGNTEAFFGQGTRLTVV.

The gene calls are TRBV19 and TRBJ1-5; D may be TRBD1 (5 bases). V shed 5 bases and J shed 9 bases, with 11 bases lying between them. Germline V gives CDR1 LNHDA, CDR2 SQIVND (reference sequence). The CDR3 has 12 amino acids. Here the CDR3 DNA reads TGTGCCAGTAGTTTTTCTCAGGGGCCCCAGCATTTT. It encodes CASSFSQGPQHF.

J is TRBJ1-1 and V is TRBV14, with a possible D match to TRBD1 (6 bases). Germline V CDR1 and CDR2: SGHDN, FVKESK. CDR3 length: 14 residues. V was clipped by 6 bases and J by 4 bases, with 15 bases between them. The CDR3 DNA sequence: TGTGCCAGCAGTCAAACAGGGTCACGCACTGAAGCTTTCTTT. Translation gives CASSQTGSRTEAFF.

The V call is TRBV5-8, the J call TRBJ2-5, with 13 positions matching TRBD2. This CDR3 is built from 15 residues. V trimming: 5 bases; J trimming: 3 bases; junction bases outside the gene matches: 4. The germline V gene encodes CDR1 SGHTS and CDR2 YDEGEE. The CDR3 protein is CASRAGTSGKETQYF. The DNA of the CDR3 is TGTGCCAGCAGAGCTGGGACTAGCGGGAAAGAGACCCAGTACTTC. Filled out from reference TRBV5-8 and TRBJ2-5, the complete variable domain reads EAGVTQSPTHLIKTRGQQATLRCSPISGHTSVYWYQQALGLGLQFLLWYDEGEERNRGNFPPRFSGRQFPNYSSELNVNALELEDSALYLCASRAGTSGKETQYFGPGTRLLVL.

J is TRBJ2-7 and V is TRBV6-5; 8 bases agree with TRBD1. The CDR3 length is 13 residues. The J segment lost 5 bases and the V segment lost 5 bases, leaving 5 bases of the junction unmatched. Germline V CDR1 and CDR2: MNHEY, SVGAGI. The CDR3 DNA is TGTGCCAGCAGTACTTGGACAGGGAACGAGCAGTACTTC. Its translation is CASSTWTGNEQYF.

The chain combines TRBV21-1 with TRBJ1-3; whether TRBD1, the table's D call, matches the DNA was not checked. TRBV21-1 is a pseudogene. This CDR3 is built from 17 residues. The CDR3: CASTETGTGLAGNTIYF. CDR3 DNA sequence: TGTGCCAGCACCGAGACCGGGACAGGGCTCGCTGGAAACACCATATATTTT.

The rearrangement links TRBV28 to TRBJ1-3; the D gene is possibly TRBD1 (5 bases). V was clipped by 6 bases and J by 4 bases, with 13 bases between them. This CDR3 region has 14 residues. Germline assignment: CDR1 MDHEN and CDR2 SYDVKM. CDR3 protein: CASSPQGAGNTIYF. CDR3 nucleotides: TGTGCCAGCAGCCCGCAGGGTGCCGGAAACACCATATATTTT.

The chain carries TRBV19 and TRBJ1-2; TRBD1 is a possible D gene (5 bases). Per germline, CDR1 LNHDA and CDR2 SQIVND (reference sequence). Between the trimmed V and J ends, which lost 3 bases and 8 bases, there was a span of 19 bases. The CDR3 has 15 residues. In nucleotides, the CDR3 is TGTGCCAGTAGTATGAACGGGGGGGAAGTCGGCGGCTACACCTTC. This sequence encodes CASSMNGGEVGGYTF.

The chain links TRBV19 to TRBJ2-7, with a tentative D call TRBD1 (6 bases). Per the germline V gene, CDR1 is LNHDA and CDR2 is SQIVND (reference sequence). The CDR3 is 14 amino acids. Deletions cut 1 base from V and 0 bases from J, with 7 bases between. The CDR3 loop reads CASSIAGHSYEQYF. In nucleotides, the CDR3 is TGTGCCAGTAGTATAGCGGGACACTCCTACGAGCAGTACTTC.

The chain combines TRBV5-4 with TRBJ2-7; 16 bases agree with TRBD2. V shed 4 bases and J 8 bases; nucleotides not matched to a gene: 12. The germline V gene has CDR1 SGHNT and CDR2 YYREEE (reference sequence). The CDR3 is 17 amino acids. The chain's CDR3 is CASSPGHPGLAGGKQYF. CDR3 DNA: TGTGCCAGCAGCCCGGGCCATCCGGGACTAGCGGGAGGGAAGCAGTACTTC.

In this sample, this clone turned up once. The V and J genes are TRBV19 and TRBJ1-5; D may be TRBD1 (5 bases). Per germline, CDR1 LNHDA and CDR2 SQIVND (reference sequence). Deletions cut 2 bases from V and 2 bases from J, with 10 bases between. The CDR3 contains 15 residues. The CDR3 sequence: CASSINRGGNQPQHF. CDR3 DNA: TGTGCCAGTAGTATAAACCGGGGGGGCAATCAGCCCCAGCATTTT.

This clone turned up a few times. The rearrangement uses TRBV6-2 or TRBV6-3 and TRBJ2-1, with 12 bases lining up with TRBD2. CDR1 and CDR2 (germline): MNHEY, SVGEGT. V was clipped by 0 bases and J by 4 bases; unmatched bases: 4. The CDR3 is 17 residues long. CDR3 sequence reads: CASSYSGTSGLYNEQFF. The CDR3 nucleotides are TGTGCCAGCAGTTACTCGGGGACTAGCGGGCTGTACAATGAGCAGTTCTTC.

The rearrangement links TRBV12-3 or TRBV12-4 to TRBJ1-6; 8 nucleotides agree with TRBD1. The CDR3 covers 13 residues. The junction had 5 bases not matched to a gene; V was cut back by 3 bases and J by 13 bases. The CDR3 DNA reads TGTGCCAGCAGTTTGACAGGGGTGAGTCCCCTCCACTTT. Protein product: CASSLTGVSPLHF.